Below, 25 T cell receptor beta chains from the same sample are listed, as sequenced in a study of blood T cells in healthy people across ages. It was with a sample-barcoded 5' primer and a J-beta primer mix that a second PCR of roughly 7 to 12 cycles was run. TCRdb redid the calling of the 5' RACE reads with MiXCR, one entry per CDR3 protein. The sample records around 580,000 distinct CDR3 sequences, around half being singletons. Sequencing input: blood. The receptors originated from a man older than 75 in good health.

The chain couples TRBV7-2 to TRBJ2-1; the D gene could be TRBD1 or TRBD2 (6 bases each). The CDR3 covers 14 residues. The germline V gene encodes CDR1 SGHTA and CDR2 FQGNSA. Trimming removed 0 bases from V and 8 bases from J, with 11 bases in between. The DNA of the CDR3 is TGTGCCAGCAGCTTAGCCCCGGGGGCCTATGAGCAGTTCTTC. It translates to CASSLAPGAYEQFF.

The chain couples TRBV9 to TRBJ2-5, with unresolved D. The J call is in doubt because the DNA end fits TRBJ2-7 better. This CDR3 region has 16 residues. Germline V gene sequence: CDR1 SGDLS, CDR2 YYNGEE. The CDR3 DNA is TGTGCCAGCAGCGCGAGACCAGGCCAAAGCTCCTACGAGCAGTACTTC. Translation: CASSARPGQSSYEQYF.

This clonotype was recorded only once. V usage is TRBV7-9 and J usage is TRBJ1-2; 7 nucleotides agree with TRBD1. V was pared by 4 bases and J by 8 bases, with 10 bases of the junction left unmatched. The germline gives CDR1 SEHNR, CDR2 FQNEAQ (reference sequence). This CDR3 has 14 residues. The CDR3 bases are TGTGCCAGCAGCTCACCAGACAGGGATAAGGGCTACACCTTC. Protein: CASSSPDRDKGYTF.

The chain combines TRBV9 with TRBJ1-6; tentative D call: TRBD1 (6 bases). The germline V gene encodes CDR1 SGDLS and CDR2 YYNGEE. The CDR3 is 15 amino acids. V was cut by 5 bases and J by 6 bases, with 15 bases left in between. The chain's CDR3 is CASSRQGQPNSPLHF. The CDR3 coding sequence is TGTGCCAGCAGTCGACAAGGACAGCCTAATTCACCCCTCCACTTT.

The chain is built from TRBV29-1 and TRBJ2-3, with D hard to call. Germline V gene sequence: CDR1 SQVTM, CDR2 ANQGSEA. V lost 4 bases to trimming and J lost 1 base, with 12 bases between them. This CDR3 is built from 14 residues. The CDR3 spells CSVVPSWGTDTQYF. The CDR3 nucleotides read TGCAGCGTTGTCCCTAGTTGGGGCACAGATACGCAGTATTTT.

This sequence joins TRBV12-3 or TRBV12-4 and TRBJ1-5; maybe TRBD1 (5 bases). The CDR3 is made up of 15 amino acids. V was trimmed by 7 bases and J by 7 bases, leaving 20 bases between them. The CDR3 is CASTGGGWVSQPQHF. In DNA, the CDR3 is TGTGCCAGCACTGGGGGAGGATGGGTTAGCCAGCCCCAGCATTTT.

The V gene is TRBV3-1, the J gene TRBJ2-7, with D possibly matching TRBD1 (5 bases). Germline CDR1 and CDR2: LGHDT and YNNKEL (reference sequence). Trimming took 2 bases from V and 11 from J, leaving 16 bases between them. There are 13 residues in the CDR3. The CDR3 sequence is CASSQLWGRGKYF. Here the CDR3 DNA reads TGTGCCAGCAGCCAACTCTGGGGTAGGGGAAAGTACTTC.

The J gene is TRBJ2-3, the V gene TRBV29-1; 10 nucleotides align to TRBD2. The CDR3 loop spans 17 amino acids. J lost 3 bases, V lost 1 base, and 10 bases had no gene match. The V gene's germline CDR1 is SQVTM and CDR2 ANQGSEA. CDR3 nucleotides: TGCAGCGTTGAAGCTAGCGGGGGTAACCTTGGGACAGATACGCAGTATTTT. It codes for CSVEASGGNLGTDTQYF.

This clonotype occurred a few times. V is TRBV7-9 and J is TRBJ2-7, with 7 bases that match TRBD1. J lost 5 bases, V lost 3 bases, and 4 bases had no gene match. The V gene's germline CDR1 is SEHNR and CDR2 FQNEAQ (reference sequence). This CDR3 region has 13 residues. CDR3 residues: CASSFSQGNEQYF. In DNA, the CDR3 is TGTGCCAGCAGCTTCTCACAGGGGAACGAGCAGTACTTC.

The rearrangement links TRBV28 to TRBJ2-4, with 9 bases that match TRBD2. CDR3 length equals 19 residues. Germline values: CDR1 MDHEN, CDR2 SYDVKM. V shed 4 bases, J shed 13 bases, and the junction held 26 bases outside the gene matches. CDR3 loop: CASSSVAMASGAPTCGQYF. The CDR3 DNA reads TGTGCCAGCAGTTCCGTCGCTATGGCTAGCGGGGCTCCTACCTGCGGGCAGTACTTC.

This clonotype appeared a few times. The chain recombines TRBV12-3 or TRBV12-4 with TRBJ1-2, with D tentatively TRBD1 (5 bases). V dropped 3 bases and J dropped 10 bases, with 15 bases sitting between them. This CDR3 is built from 13 residues. Here the CDR3 reads CASSLGRVYAYTF. CDR3 DNA sequence: TGTGCCAGCAGTTTGGGACGGGTCTACGCCTACACCTTC.

There are a few counts of this clonotype. The rearrangement uses TRBV5-1 and TRBJ1-2; D uncertain. CDR3 length equals 12 residues. From germline, CDR1 is SGHRS and CDR2 YFSETQ. Trimming cost V 4 bases and J 2 bases, with 6 bases left between them. Written as DNA, the CDR3 is TGCGCCAGCAGCGACGACAACTATGGCTACACCTTC. Its protein product is CASSDDNYGYTF.

This clonotype was picked up a small number of times. This chain uses TRBV12-3 or TRBV12-4 with TRBJ2-5, with D perhaps TRBD2 (5 bases). Trimming pared 7 bases from V and 9 bases from J, leaving 12 bases between. This CDR3 is built from 11 residues. The CDR3 nucleotides are TGTGCCAGCACCAATAGCGTGGCCCAGTACTTC. It yields the protein CASTNSVAQYF.

This clonotype was counted ten times or more. The V call is TRBV7-9, the J call TRBJ2-7; a weak D match, TRBD1 (6 bases). V lost 5 bases and J lost 2, with 13 bases in between. The V gene's germline CDR1 is SEHNR and CDR2 FQNEAQ (reference sequence). The CDR3 runs to 14 residues. The CDR3 region is CASSNSGATYEQYF. CDR3 coding DNA: TGTGCCAGCAGCAATTCAGGGGCAACCTACGAGCAGTACTTC.

The CDR3 region is CAISESARGFYGYTF. CDR3 DNA sequence: TGTGCCATCAGTGAGTCTGCCAGGGGATTCTATGGCTACACCTTC. This chain joins TRBV10-3 and TRBJ1-2; D may be TRBD1 (6 bases). Looked up from germline, CDR1 is ENHRY and CDR2 is SYGVKD. The CDR3 contains 15 residues. V gave up 0 bases and J gave up 4 bases, with 12 bases separating them.

The V and J genes are TRBV20-1 and TRBJ1-6; 7 bases align to TRBD1. Germline V gene data show CDR1 as DFQATT and CDR2 as SNEGSKA (reference sequence). CDR3 length: 15 amino acids. Trimming at V came to 1 base and at J to 5 bases, leaving 5 bases not matched to a gene. CDR3 loop: CSARGRTGDNSPLHF. The CDR3 DNA reads as TGCAGTGCTAGAGGGCGGACAGGTGATAATTCACCCCTCCACTTT.

The CDR3 region has the DNA TGTGCCAGCAGCCCCCGTCGAGAGGGGCCGGTGTCTAATGAAAAACTGTTTTTT. It specifies CASSPRREGPVSNEKLFF. The V and J genes are TRBV3-1 and TRBJ1-4, with D possibly TRBD1 on 5 matching bases. The ends were cut back, 4 bases at V and 3 bases at J, with 21 bases in the middle. This CDR3 has 18 amino acids. CDR1 and CDR2 (germline): LGHDT, YNNKEL (reference sequence).

The rearrangement links TRBV5-1 to TRBJ2-7, with 8 bases that match TRBD1. After removal of 3 bases from V and 4 bases from J, the junction contained 6 bases not matched to a gene. Germline loops: CDR1 SGHRS, CDR2 YFSETQ. The CDR3 is 14 residues long. The CDR3 loop is CASSSGQGYYEQYF. In DNA, the CDR3 is TGCGCCAGCAGCTCCGGACAGGGATATTACGAGCAGTACTTC.

The V call is TRBV9, the J call TRBJ2-3, with 9 nucleotides matching TRBD2. With V trimmed by 0 bases and J by 1 base, 3 bases remained unmatched. Germline values: CDR1 SGDLS, CDR2 YYNGEE. This CDR3 spans 16 amino acids. The CDR3 bases are TGTGCCAGCAGCGTAGCTCCTAGCGGGGGCACAGATACGCAGTATTTT. Its translation: CASSVAPSGGTDTQYF.

This clonotype has ten or more counts. The gene calls are TRBV6-6 and TRBJ2-1; no reliable D call. The V and J ends lost 2 bases and 8 bases respectively, with 10 bases between them. CDR1 and CDR2 from the germline V gene are MNHNY and SVGAGI (reference sequence). The CDR3 consists of 13 residues. CDR3 protein: CASSYGGVDEQFF. As DNA, the CDR3 is TGTGCCAGCAGTTACGGTGGGGTCGATGAGCAGTTCTTC.

V and J are TRBV10-3 and TRBJ2-4; the D call may be TRBD1 or TRBD2 (6 bases each). The closer fit of TRBJ2-7 to the DNA end suggests the J call may be wrong. There are 15 residues in the CDR3. Germline CDR1 is ENHRY and CDR2 is SYGVKD. The CDR3 sequence is CAISGRQEGGSEQYF. Here the CDR3 DNA reads TGTGCCATCAGTGGACGACAGGAGGGGGGTTCCGAGCAGTACTTC.

The V gene is TRBV24-1, the J gene TRBJ1-2, with D hard to call. The germline V gene has CDR1 KGHDR and CDR2 SFDVKD. Trimming left V 5 bases short and J 3 bases short, with 9 bases between. The CDR3 is 13 amino acids. DNA of the CDR3: TGTGCCACCAGTGGCGGCCGAGACTATGGCTACACCTTC. This gives the protein CATSGGRDYGYTF.

A few counts support this clonotype. The chain is built from TRBV6-1 and TRBJ2-1; 12 bases are a match to TRBD2. In germline, CDR1 is MNHNS, CDR2 SASEGT. This CDR3 is 15 amino acids long. With V trimmed by 10 bases and J by 4 bases, 8 bases remained unmatched. The CDR3 DNA reads as TGTGCCATCCCGACGACTAGCGGGAGATACAATGAGCAGTTCTTC. Its protein is CAIPTTSGRYNEQFF.

This clonotype appeared many times. The CDR3 coding sequence is TGCAGTGCTAGAACGGGACTAGCGGGAGGCACCTACAATGAGCAGTTCTTC. Protein sequence: CSARTGLAGGTYNEQFF. The J gene is TRBJ2-1, the V gene TRBV20-1; 15 nucleotides line up with TRBD2. CDR1 is DFQATT and CDR2 is SNEGSKA in the germline V gene (reference sequence). V shed 2 bases, J shed 2 bases, and the junction held 4 bases outside the gene matches. This CDR3 is built from 17 residues.

The chain employs TRBV2 and TRBJ2-1; D may be TRBD1 (5 bases). V was shortened by 6 bases and J by 9 bases, with 18 bases between the two germline ends. There are 14 residues in the CDR3. Germline V gene lookup returns CDR1 SNHLY and CDR2 FYNNEI. CDR3: CASSDDRGDLEQFF. For the CDR3, the DNA is TGTGCCAGCAGCGATGACAGAGGTGATCTTGAGCAGTTCTTC.